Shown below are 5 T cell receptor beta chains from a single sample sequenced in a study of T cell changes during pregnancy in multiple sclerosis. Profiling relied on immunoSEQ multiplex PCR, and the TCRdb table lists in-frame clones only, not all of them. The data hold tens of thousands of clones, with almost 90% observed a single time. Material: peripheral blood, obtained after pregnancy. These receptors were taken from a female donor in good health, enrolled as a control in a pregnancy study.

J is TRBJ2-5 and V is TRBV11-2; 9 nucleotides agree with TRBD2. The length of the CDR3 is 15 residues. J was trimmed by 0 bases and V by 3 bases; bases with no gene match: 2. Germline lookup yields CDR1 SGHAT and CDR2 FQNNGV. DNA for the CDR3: TGTGCCAGCAGCTTCCTAGCGGGAAACCAAGAGACCCAGTACTTC. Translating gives CASSFLAGNQETQYF.

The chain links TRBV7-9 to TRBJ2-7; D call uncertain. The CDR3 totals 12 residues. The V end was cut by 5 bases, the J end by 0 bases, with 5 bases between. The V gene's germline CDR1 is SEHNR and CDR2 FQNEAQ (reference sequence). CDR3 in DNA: TGTGCCAGCAGCCCGAGCTCCTACGAGCAGTACTTC. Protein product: CASSPSSYEQYF.

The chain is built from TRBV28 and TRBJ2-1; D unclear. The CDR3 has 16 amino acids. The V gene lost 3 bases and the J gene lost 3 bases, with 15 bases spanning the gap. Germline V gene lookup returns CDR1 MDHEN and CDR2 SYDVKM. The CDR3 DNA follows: TGTGCCAGCAGTTTCTTCTCCCAGAATATCTACAATGAGCAGTTCTTC. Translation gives CASSFFSQNIYNEQFF.

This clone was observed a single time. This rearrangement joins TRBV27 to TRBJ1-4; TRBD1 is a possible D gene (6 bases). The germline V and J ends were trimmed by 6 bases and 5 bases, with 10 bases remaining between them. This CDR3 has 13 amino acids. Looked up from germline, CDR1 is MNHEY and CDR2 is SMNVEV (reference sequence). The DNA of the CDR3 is TGTGCCAGCAGCGGGACACGAAATGAAAAACTGTTTTTT. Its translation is CASSGTRNEKLFF.

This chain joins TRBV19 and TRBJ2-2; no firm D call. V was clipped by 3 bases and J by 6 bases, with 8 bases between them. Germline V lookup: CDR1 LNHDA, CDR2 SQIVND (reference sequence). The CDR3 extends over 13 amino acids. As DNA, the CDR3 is TGTGCCAGTAGTATTTTACGGGCCGGGGAGCTGTTTTTT. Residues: CASSILRAGELFF.